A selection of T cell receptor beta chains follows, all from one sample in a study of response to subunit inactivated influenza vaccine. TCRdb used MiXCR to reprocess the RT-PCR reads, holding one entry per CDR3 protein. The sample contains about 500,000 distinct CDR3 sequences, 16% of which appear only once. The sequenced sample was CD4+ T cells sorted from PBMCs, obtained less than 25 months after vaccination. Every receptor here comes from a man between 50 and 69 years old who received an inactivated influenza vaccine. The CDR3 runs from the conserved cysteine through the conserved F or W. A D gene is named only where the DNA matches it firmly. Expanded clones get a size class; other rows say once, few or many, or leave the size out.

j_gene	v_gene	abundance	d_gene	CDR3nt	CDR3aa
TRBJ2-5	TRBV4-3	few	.	TGCGCCAGCAGCCCTCGACAGGATAATAAAGAGACCCAGTACTTC	CASSPRQDNKETQYF
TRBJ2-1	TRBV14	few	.	TGTGCCAGCAGCCAAGCAGGTGGCGATGAGCAGTTCTTC	CASSQAGGDEQFF
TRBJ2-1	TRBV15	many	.	TGTGCCACCAGCAGAGATCCCTTTGGACCCGTCATGGAGTTCTTC	CATSRDPFGPVMEFF
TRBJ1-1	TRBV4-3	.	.	TGCGCCAGCAGCCAAGCCTCGGGGCCCTCCCCTCGGGGCACTGAAGCTTTCTTT	CASSQASGPSPRGTEAFF
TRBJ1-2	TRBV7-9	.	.	TGTGCCAGCAGCTTAGACGGCGGCGCAGCCTCCTATGGCTACACCTTC	CASSLDGGAASYGYTF
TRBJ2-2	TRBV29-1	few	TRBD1	TGCAGCGTTGCAGGGGGCACCGGGGAGCTGTTTTTT	CSVAGGTGELFF
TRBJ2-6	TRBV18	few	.	TGTGCCAGCTCACCACAAGGTGTTGGGGCCAACGTCCTGACTTTC	CASSPQGVGANVLTF
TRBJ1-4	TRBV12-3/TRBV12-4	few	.	TGTGCCAGCAGGCCTGGGGGGATTAATGAAAAACTGTTTTTT	CASRPGGINEKLFF
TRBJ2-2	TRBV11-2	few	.	TGTGCCAGCAGGTGGGGGACCACGAACACCGGGGAGCTGTTTTTT	CASRWGTTNTGELFF
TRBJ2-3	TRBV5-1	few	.	TGCGCCAGCAGCTTGAGTCTAGTGACAGATACGCAGTATTTT	CASSLSLVTDTQYF
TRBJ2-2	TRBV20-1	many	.	TGCAGTGCGGGACCCCCGGACACCGGGGAGCTGTTTTTT	CSAGPPDTGELFF
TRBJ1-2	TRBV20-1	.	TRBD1	TGCAGTGCTAGACCCCGTTGGGCGGCGGCCGGGACAGGGAACTATGGCTACACCTTC	CSARPRWAAAGTGNYGYTF
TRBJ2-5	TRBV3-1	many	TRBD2	TGTGCCAGCAGCCAAGGGTGGGCTAGCGGGAGAGGAGAGACCCAGTACTTC	CASSQGWASGRGETQYF
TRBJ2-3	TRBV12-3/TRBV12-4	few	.	TGTGCCAGCAGCGGGAAAGGCACAGATACGCAGTATTTT	CASSGKGTDTQYF
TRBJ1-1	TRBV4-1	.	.	TGCGCCAGCAGCCAAGATTCGGGGATCGGCCGCGGCACTGAAGCTTTCTTT	CASSQDSGIGRGTEAFF
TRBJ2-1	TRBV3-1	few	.	TGTGCCAGCAGCACCTTACACTACAATGAGCAGTTCTTC	CASSTLHYNEQFF
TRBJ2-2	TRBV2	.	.	TGTGCCAGCAGCCGTATAGGGTACACCGGGGAGCTGTTTTTT	CASSRIGYTGELFF
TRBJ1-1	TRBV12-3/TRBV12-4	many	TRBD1	TGTGCCAGCAGCCAGGGGGCGGGAGGGGAAGCTTTCTTT	CASSQGAGGEAFF
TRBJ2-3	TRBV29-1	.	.	TGCAGCGTTGAAGAGGGGGCCTCTGGTACGCAGTATTTT	CSVEEGASGTQYF
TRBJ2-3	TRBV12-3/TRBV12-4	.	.	TGTGCCAGCACCTTGCGGGGGCGGGCAGATACGCAGTATTTT	CASTLRGRADTQYF
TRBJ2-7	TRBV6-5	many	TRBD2	TGTGCCAGCAGTTGGTCCGGGACTAACTACGAGCAGTACTTC	CASSWSGTNYEQYF
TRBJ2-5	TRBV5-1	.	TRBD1	TGCGCCAGCAGCTATGGGACAGGGGGCGCGGAGACCCAGTACTTC	CASSYGTGGAETQYF
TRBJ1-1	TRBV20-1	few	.	TGCAGTGCTAGAGGGGGAAGGGGCACTGAAGCTTTCTTT	CSARGGRGTEAFF
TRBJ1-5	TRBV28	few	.	TGTGCCAGCAGTTTGATATGGGGTGGCAATCAGCCCCAGCATTTT	CASSLIWGGNQPQHF
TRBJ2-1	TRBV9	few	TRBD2	TGTGCCAGCAGCGTGGCGGGAGGGGTTAATGAGCAGTTCTTC	CASSVAGGVNEQFF
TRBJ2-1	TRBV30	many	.	TGTGCCTGGAGAGGCTTTGTTAATGAGCAGTTCTTC	CAWRGFVNEQFF
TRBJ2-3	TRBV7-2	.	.	TGTGCCGATAGCCAGGTTGCCGCGGATACGCAGTATTTT	CADSQVAADTQYF